The 25 T cell receptor beta chains given below trace back to one sample, sequenced in a study of blood T cell repertoires in COVID-19. Clones were sequenced by immunoSEQ multiplex PCR, and TCRdb holds only the in-frame ones, with some missing. The repertoire holds about 71,000 clones, with approximately 90% as singletons. Sequencing was done on a sample of peripheral blood. The receptor source for this set is a woman younger than 35 with acute or convalescent COVID-19.

The chain carries TRBV3-1 (or the pseudogene TRBV3-2) and TRBJ1-1, with 10 bases identical to TRBD1. The germline gives CDR1 LGHDT, CDR2 YNNKEL (reference sequence). With 3 bases clipped from V and 5 bases from J, the junction kept 12 bases outside the gene matches. The CDR3 is made up of 17 amino acids. CDR3 amino acids: CASSQERGTGVLTEAFF. As DNA, the CDR3 is TGTGCCAGCAGCCAGGAACGCGGGACAGGGGTATTGACTGAAGCTTTCTTT.

This sequence joins TRBV5-6 and TRBJ2-7, with D possibly TRBD1 on 5 matching bases. This CDR3 region has 17 residues. Between the trimmed V and J ends, which lost 0 bases and 1 base, there was a span of 17 bases. Looked up from germline, CDR1 is SGHDT and CDR2 is YYEEEE. DNA of the CDR3: TGTGCCAGCAGCTTGGCTGGGGCAGGAATGAGATCCTACGAGCAGTACTTC. Its translation is CASSLAGAGMRSYEQYF.

The CDR3 region has the DNA TGCGCCAGCAGCCCAATGAGAGGGGGCGGGACGAACACCGGGGAGCTGTTTTTT. This sequence encodes CASSPMRGGGTNTGELFF. The chain combines TRBV5-1 with TRBJ2-2; perhaps TRBD1 as D (7 bases). Per the germline V gene, CDR1 is SGHRS and CDR2 is YFSETQ. This CDR3 spans 18 amino acids. Trimming removed 4 bases from V and 0 bases from J, with 19 bases in between.

The gene calls are TRBV19 and TRBJ1-6; tentative D call: TRBD1 (5 bases). CDR3 size: 14 residues. The V end lost 1 base, the J end lost 10 bases, and 11 bases lay between the germline ends. Germline CDR1 and CDR2: LNHDA and SQIVND (reference sequence). The CDR3 is CASSIGTPASPLHF. The CDR3 nucleotides are TGTGCCAGTAGTATAGGGACACCAGCCTCACCCCTCCACTTT.

V and J are TRBV18 and TRBJ2-1; 7 bases are a match to TRBD1. The CDR3 is 13 amino acids. The V segment lost 2 bases and the J segment 5 bases; nucleotides outside the gene matches: 0. The germline CDR1 and CDR2 sequences are KGHSH and LQKENI. The CDR3 region is CASSPGTDNEQFF. The CDR3, as DNA: TGTGCCAGCTCACCAGGGACAGACAATGAGCAGTTCTTC. The variable domain in full, with the rest retrieved from reference TRBV18 and TRBJ2-1, is NAGVMQNPRHLVRRRGQEARLRCSPMKGHSHVYWYRQLPEEGLKFMVYLQKENIIDESGMPKERFSAEFPKEGPSILRIQQVVRGDSAAYFCASSPGTDNEQFFGPGTRLTVL.

The chain is built from TRBV11-3 and TRBJ2-3; TRBD2 matches 10 bases. Germline V gives CDR1 SGHNT, CDR2 YENEEA. This CDR3 is 15 amino acids long. Trimming removed 2 bases from V and 6 bases from J; junction bases left unmatched: 5. The CDR3 is CASSLRSGRGDTQYF. The CDR3 nucleotides are TGTGCCAGCAGCTTACGAAGCGGGAGGGGGGATACGCAGTATTTT.

V gene TRBV2 combines with J gene TRBJ2-5; the match to TRBD1 covers 7 bases. The CDR3 loop spans 14 amino acids. Germline trimming cut 6 bases from V and 1 base from J; bases unmatched to any gene: 5. The germline V gene has CDR1 SNHLY and CDR2 FYNNEI. The CDR3 protein is CASRGQVGQETQYF. DNA of the CDR3: TGTGCCAGCAGAGGACAGGTCGGCCAAGAGACCCAGTACTTC.

V and J are TRBV3-1 (or the pseudogene TRBV3-2) and TRBJ2-3, with unresolved D. In germline, CDR1 is LGHDT, CDR2 YNNKEL (reference sequence). This CDR3 spans 16 amino acids. V gave up 3 bases and J gave up 0 bases, with 13 bases separating them. Here the CDR3 DNA reads TGTGCCAGCAGCCAGTACCATGGGCAAAGCACAGATACGCAGTATTTT. Translating it yields CASSQYHGQSTDTQYF.

This clone was picked up one time. The V call is TRBV28, the J call TRBJ2-1; unclear D gene. This CDR3 spans 12 amino acids. Between the trimmed V and J ends, which lost 3 bases and 6 bases, there was a span of 6 bases. Germline CDR1 reads MDHEN; CDR2 reads SYDVKM. The CDR3 DNA sequence: TGTGCCAGCAGTTTTAGTGTCAATGAGCAGTTCTTC. Encoded protein: CASSFSVNEQFF.

The chain recombines TRBV6-2 or TRBV6-3 with TRBJ1-5; 7 bases align to TRBD1. The CDR3 runs 18 residues. Germline loops: CDR1 MNHEY, CDR2 SVGEGT. V was pared by 2 bases and J by 7 bases, with 17 bases of the junction left unmatched. In nucleotides, the CDR3 is TGTGCCAGCAGTTACGCGAAACTACAGGGGCGGGTGCGCCAGCCCCAGCATTTT. It codes for CASSYAKLQGRVRQPQHF.

In this sample, this clone turned up once. V gene TRBV27 combines with J gene TRBJ1-2; D is perhaps TRBD1 (6 bases). V lost 5 bases and J lost 6, with 19 bases in between. The germline V gene has CDR1 MNHEY and CDR2 SMNVEV (reference sequence). This CDR3 is 15 amino acids long. The CDR3 sequence: CASSSRGAPTDGYTF. The CDR3 DNA reads as TGTGCCAGCAGTAGCAGGGGTGCCCCTACGGATGGCTACACCTTC.

The J gene is TRBJ1-2, the V gene TRBV24-1, with D maybe TRBD1 (5 bases). Trimming shortened V by 4 bases and J by 4 bases, and 12 bases separated the two germline ends. Germline loops: CDR1 KGHDR, CDR2 SFDVKD. The CDR3 has 14 residues. The CDR3 DNA is TGTGCCACCAGTGACCGGACACGGGCCTATGGCTACACCTTC. It is translated as CATSDRTRAYGYTF.

The J gene is TRBJ2-5, the V gene TRBV2; D might be TRBD2 (5 bases). The CDR3 sequence is 16 residues long. CDR1 is SNHLY, CDR2 FYNNEI, per germline. V was trimmed by 3 bases and J by 5 bases, leaving 19 bases between them. This CDR3 reads CASSEVSWRPGETQYF. In nucleotides, the CDR3 is TGTGCCAGCAGTGAGGTCTCGTGGCGCCCGGGGGAGACCCAGTACTTC.

V is TRBV5-5 and J is TRBJ1-1; 8 bases match TRBD1. The CDR3 is 14 residues long. Germline V CDR1 and CDR2: SGHKS, YYEKEE (reference sequence). V was clipped by 0 bases and J by 11 bases; unmatched bases: 9. The chain's CDR3 is CASSLVDRGIDAFF. DNA of the CDR3: TGTGCCAGCAGCTTGGTCGACAGGGGAATTGATGCTTTCTTT.

The rearrangement joins TRBV28 to TRBJ1-2; D is uncertain. The CDR3 consists of 15 residues. The V gene lost 3 bases and the J gene lost 8 bases, with 19 bases spanning the gap. CDR1 and CDR2 from the germline V gene are MDHEN and SYDVKM. This CDR3 reads CASSFFGSFMGGYTF. CDR3 coding DNA: TGTGCCAGCAGTTTCTTTGGGAGTTTTATGGGGGGCTACACCTTC.

The chain links TRBV18 to TRBJ2-5; D is perhaps TRBD1 (5 bases). CDR3 length: 14 residues. V dropped 5 bases and J dropped 4 bases, with 14 bases sitting between them. The germline gives CDR1 KGHSH, CDR2 LQKENI. CDR3 bases: TGTGCCAGCTCAAGATTTCAGGGCCGAGAGACCCAGTACTTC. Its protein is CASSRFQGRETQYF. The full variable domain, its missing parts supplied by reference TRBV18 and TRBJ2-5, is NAGVMQNPRHLVRRRGQEARLRCSPMKGHSHVYWYRQLPEEGLKFMVYLQKENIIDESGMPKERFSAEFPKEGPSILRIQQVVRGDSAAYFCASSRFQGRETQYFGPGTRLLVL.

The chain recombines TRBV28 with TRBJ1-5, with D unresolved. CDR3 length equals 13 residues. Germline values: CDR1 MDHEN, CDR2 SYDVKM. V gave up 6 bases and J gave up 0 bases, with 6 bases separating them. The DNA for the CDR3 is TGTGCCAGCAGAGACTATAGCAATCAGCCCCAGCATTTT. Amino acid sequence: CASRDYSNQPQHF.

The chain recombines TRBV19 with TRBJ1-2, with D perhaps TRBD1 (5 bases). The length of the CDR3 is 14 residues. V gave up 8 bases and J gave up 4 bases, with 17 bases separating them. The germline CDR1 and CDR2 sequences are LNHDA and SQIVND (reference sequence). The CDR3 DNA sequence: TGTGCCAGTGCCAGCCAGGGCCGTTTCTATGGCTACACCTTC. Translation: CASASQGRFYGYTF.

The V call is TRBV7-2, the J call TRBJ2-7, with TRBD2 identical over 7 bases. CDR1 and CDR2 (germline): SGHTA, FQGNSA. The CDR3 has 13 amino acids. The ends lost 6 bases at V and 3 bases at J; junction bases unmatched: 5. The CDR3 here is CASRRAGVYEQYF. CDR3 DNA: TGTGCCAGCAGGAGGGCGGGAGTCTACGAGCAGTACTTC.

The genes are TRBV5-1 and TRBJ2-3, with 13 positions matching TRBD2. CDR3 length: 17 residues. V shed 2 bases and J 2 bases; nucleotides not matched to a gene: 5. Per germline, CDR1 SGHRS and CDR2 YFSETQ. CDR3 sequence: CASSLEGTSGATDTQYF. CDR3 coding DNA: TGCGCCAGCAGCTTAGAGGGGACTAGCGGGGCCACAGATACGCAGTATTTT.

This clone appeared a single time. V and J are TRBV15 and TRBJ2-1, with TRBD2 matching over 7 bases. Trimming cost V 4 bases and J 7 bases; bases outside gene matches: 19. CDR1 is LNHNV, CDR2 YYDKDF, per germline (reference sequence). CDR3 length: 18 amino acids. The CDR3: CATSKTGTRGVQRNEQFF. CDR3 DNA: TGTGCCACCAGCAAGACCGGGACTCGGGGGGTCCAACGGAATGAGCAGTTCTTC.

The rearrangement joins TRBV7-6 to TRBJ2-1, with 8 bases identical to TRBD2. Germline CDR1 reads SGHVS; CDR2 reads FNYEAQ. V shed 0 bases and J 0 bases; nucleotides not matched to a gene: 1. The CDR3 covers 16 residues. In nucleotides, the CDR3 is TGTGCCAGCAGCTTAGCACTAGCGGACTCCTACAATGAGCAGTTCTTC. Its translation: CASSLALADSYNEQFF.

The gene calls are TRBV6-6 and TRBJ2-2, with D tentatively TRBD2 (5 bases). Germline CDR1 is MNHNY and CDR2 is SVGAGI (reference sequence). The CDR3 contains 16 residues. V shed 6 bases and J shed 0 bases, with 14 bases lying between them. This CDR3 reads CASSRGWRANTGELFF. CDR3 in DNA: TGTGCCAGCAGCAGAGGGTGGCGGGCGAACACCGGGGAGCTGTTTTTT.

The chain links TRBV7-9 to TRBJ2-3; D not resolved. The V end was cut by 1 base, the J end by 0 bases, with 11 bases between. The CDR3 length is 16 residues. Germline assignment: CDR1 SEHNR and CDR2 FQNEAQ (reference sequence). DNA for the CDR3: TGTGCCAGCAGCTTAGTTGCCCTCGGTAGCACAGATACGCAGTATTTT. Amino acid sequence: CASSLVALGSTDTQYF.

The chain joins TRBV10-3 to TRBJ2-3; TRBD2 matches at 10 bases. The CDR3 covers 17 residues. Germline assignment: CDR1 ENHRY and CDR2 SYGVKD. V was pared by 2 bases and J by 3 bases, with 8 bases of the junction left unmatched. The DNA of the CDR3 is TGTGCCATCAGTGAGAGCGGGGGGGCGGAATTGACAGATACGCAGTATTTT. This codes for CAISESGGAELTDTQYF.